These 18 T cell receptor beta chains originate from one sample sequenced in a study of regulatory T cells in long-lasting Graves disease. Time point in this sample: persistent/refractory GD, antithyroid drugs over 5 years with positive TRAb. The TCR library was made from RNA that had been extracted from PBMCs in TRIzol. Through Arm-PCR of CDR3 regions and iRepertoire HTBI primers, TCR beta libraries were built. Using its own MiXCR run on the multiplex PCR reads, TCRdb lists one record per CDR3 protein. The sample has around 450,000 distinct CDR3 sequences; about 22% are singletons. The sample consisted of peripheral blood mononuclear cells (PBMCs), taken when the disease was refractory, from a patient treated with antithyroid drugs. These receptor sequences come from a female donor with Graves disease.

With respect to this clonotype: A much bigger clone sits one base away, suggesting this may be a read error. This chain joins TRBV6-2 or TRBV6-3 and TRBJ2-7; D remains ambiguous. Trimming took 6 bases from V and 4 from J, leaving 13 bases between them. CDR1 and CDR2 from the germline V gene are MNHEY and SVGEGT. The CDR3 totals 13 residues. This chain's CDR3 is CASSSTELYEQYF. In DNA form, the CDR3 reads TGTGCCAGCAGCTCGACGGAGCTTTACGAGCAGTACTTC.

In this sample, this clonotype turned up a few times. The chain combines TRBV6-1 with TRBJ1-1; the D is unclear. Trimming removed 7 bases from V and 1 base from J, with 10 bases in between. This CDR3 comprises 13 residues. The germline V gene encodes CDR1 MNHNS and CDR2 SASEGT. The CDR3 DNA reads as TGTGCCAGCACACCGGTGACGAACACTGAAGCTTTCTTT. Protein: CASTPVTNTEAFF.

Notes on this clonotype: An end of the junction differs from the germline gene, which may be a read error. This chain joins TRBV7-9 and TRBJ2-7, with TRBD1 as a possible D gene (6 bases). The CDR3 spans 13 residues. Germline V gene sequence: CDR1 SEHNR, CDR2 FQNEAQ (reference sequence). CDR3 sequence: CASSLNRAYEQCF. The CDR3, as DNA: TGTGCCAGCAGCCTGAACAGGGCCTACGAGCAGTGCTTC.

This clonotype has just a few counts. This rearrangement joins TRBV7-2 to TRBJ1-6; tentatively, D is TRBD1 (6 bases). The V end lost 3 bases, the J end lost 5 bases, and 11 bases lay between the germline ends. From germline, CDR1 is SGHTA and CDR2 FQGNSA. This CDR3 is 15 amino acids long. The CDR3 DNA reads TGTGCCAGCAGCTTCACAGGGCCCAATAATTCACCCCTCCACTTT. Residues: CASSFTGPNNSPLHF.

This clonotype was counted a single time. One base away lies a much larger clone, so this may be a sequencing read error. CDR3: CAWGDRRARQPQHF. The DNA of the CDR3 is TGTGCCTGGGGGGACAGGAGGGCTCGGCAGCCCCAGCATTTT. The chain carries TRBV30 and TRBJ1-5, with TRBD1 identical over 8 bases. The germline V gene encodes CDR1 GTSNPN and CDR2 SVGIG (reference sequence). The J segment lost 7 bases and the V segment lost 5 bases, leaving 10 bases of the junction unmatched. The CDR3 consists of 14 residues.

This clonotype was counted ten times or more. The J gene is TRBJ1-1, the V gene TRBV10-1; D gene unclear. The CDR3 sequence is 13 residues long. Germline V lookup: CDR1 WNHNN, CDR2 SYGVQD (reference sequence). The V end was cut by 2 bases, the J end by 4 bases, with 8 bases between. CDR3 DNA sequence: TGCGCCAGCAGTGAGGAAGTTAGCACTGAAGCTTTCTTT. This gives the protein CASSEEVSTEAFF.

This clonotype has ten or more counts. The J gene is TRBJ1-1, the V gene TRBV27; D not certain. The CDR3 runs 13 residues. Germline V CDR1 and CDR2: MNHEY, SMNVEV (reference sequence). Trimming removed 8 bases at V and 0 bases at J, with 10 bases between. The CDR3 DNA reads TGTGCCAGCCGAGGCCGGGTGAACACTGAAGCTTTCTTT. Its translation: CASRGRVNTEAFF.

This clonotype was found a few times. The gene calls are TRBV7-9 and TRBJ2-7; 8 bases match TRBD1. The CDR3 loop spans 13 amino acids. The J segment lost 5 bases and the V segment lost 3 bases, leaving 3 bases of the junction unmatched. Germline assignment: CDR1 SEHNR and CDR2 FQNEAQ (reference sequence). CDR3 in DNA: TGTGCCAGCAGCTTGGCACAGGGGGACGAGCAGTACTTC. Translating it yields CASSLAQGDEQYF.

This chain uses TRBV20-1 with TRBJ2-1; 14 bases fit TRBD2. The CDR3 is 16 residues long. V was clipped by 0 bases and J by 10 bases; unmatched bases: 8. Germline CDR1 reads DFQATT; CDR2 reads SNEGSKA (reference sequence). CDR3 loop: CSARDWGLAGVGEQFF. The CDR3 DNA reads TGCAGTGCTAGAGATTGGGGACTAGCGGGAGTGGGCGAGCAGTTCTTC.

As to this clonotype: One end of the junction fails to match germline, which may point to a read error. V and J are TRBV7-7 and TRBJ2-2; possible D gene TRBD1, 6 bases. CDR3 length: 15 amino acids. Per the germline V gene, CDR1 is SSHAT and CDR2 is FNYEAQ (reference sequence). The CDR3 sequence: CASSLVLQGTGELFF. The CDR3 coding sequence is TGTGCTAGCAGCTTAGTCTTACAGGGAACCGGGGAGCTGTTTTTT.

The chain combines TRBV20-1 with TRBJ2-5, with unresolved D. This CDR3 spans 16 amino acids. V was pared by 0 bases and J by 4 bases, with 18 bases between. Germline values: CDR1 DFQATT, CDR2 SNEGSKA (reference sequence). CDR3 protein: CSARDWAKSSRETQYF. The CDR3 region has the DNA TGCAGTGCTAGAGATTGGGCAAAATCCTCCCGAGAGACCCAGTACTTC.

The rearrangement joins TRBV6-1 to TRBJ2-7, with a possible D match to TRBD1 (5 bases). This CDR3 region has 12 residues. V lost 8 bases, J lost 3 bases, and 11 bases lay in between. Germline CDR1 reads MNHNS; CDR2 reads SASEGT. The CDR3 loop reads CASRQLNYEQYF. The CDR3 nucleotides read TGTGCCAGCCGACAGCTTAACTACGAGCAGTACTTC.

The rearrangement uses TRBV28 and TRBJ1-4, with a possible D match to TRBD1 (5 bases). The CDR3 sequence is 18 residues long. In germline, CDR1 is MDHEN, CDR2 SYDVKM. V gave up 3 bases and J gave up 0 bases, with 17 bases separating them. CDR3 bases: TGTGCCAGCAGTTTTAGAGTTGGGGGGTTTGCAACTAATGAAAAACTGTTTTTT. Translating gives CASSFRVGGFATNEKLFF.

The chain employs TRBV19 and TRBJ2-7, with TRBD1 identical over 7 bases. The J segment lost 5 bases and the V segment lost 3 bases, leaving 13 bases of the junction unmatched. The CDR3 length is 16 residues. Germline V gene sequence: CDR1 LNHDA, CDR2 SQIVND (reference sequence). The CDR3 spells CASSIRTRTGQHEQYF. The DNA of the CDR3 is TGTGCCAGTAGTATCCGCACAAGGACAGGACAGCACGAGCAGTACTTC.

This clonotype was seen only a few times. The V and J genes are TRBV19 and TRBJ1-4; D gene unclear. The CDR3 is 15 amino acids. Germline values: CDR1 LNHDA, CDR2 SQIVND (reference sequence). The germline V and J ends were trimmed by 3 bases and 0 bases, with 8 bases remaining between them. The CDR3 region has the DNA TGTGCCAGTAGTATGGTGGGTGCAACTAATGAAAAACTGTTTTTT. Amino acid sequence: CASSMVGATNEKLFF.

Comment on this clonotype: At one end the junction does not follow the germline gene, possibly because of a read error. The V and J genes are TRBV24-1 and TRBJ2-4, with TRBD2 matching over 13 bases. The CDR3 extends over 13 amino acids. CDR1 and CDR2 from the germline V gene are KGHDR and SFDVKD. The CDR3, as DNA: TGTGCCACGGGCGACGGCGGACTAGCGGGAGTGTTCTTC. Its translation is CATGDGGLAGVFF.

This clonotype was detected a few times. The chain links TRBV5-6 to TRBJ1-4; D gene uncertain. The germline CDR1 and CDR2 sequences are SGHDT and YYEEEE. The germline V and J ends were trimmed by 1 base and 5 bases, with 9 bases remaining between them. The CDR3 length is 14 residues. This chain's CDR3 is CASSLRVLNEKLFF. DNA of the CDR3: TGTGCCAGCAGCTTGCGGGTTTTGAATGAAAAACTGTTTTTT.

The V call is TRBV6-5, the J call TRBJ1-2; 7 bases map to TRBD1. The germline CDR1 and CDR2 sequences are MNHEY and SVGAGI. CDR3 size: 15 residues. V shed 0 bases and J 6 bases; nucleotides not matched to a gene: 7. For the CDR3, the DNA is TGTGCCAGCAGTTACTCCCCGACAGGGTACGATGGCTACACCTTC. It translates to CASSYSPTGYDGYTF.